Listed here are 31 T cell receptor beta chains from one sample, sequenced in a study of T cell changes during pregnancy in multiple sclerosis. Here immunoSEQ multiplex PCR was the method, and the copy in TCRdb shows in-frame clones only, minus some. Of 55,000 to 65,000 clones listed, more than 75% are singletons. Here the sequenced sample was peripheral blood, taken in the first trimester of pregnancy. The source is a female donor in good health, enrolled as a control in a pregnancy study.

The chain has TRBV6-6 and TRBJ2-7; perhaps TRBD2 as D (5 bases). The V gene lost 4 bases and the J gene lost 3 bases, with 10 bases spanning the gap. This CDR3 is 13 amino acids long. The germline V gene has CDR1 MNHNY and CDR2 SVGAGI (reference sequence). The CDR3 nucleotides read TGTGCCAGCAGTTCCCGAGAGGGCTACGAGCAGTACTTC. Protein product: CASSSREGYEQYF.

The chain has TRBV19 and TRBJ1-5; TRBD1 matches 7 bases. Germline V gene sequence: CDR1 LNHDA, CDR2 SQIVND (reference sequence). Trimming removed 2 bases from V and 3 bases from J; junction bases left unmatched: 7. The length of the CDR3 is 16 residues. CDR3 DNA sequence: TGTGCCAGTAGTATATATGAGGGGGCGAACAATCAGCCCCAGCATTTT. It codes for CASSIYEGANNQPQHF.

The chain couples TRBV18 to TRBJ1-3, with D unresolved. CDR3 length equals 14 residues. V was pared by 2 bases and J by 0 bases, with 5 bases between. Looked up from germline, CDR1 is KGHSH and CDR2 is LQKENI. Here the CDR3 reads CASSPEVSGNTIYF. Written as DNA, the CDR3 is TGTGCCAGCTCACCAGAGGTCTCTGGAAACACCATATATTTT.

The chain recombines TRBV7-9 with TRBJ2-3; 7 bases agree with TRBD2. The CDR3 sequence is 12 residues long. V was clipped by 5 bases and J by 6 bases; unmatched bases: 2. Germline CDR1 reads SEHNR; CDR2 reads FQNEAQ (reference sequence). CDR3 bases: TGTGCCAGCAGCGGTAGCGGGGATACGCAGTATTTT. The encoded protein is CASSGSGDTQYF.

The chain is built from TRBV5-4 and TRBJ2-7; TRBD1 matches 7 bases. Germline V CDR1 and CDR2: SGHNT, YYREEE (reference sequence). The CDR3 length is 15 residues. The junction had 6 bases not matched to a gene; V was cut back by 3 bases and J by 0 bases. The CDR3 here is CASSSRTGASYEQYF. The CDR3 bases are TGTGCCAGCAGCTCCAGGACAGGAGCCTCCTACGAGCAGTACTTC.

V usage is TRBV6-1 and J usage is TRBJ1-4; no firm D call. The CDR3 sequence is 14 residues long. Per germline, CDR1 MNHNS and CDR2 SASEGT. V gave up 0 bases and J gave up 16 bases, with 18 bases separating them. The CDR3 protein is CASSEALREYKAFF. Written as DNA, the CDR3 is TGTGCCAGCAGTGAAGCGCTTCGGGAGTATAAGGCGTTTTTT.

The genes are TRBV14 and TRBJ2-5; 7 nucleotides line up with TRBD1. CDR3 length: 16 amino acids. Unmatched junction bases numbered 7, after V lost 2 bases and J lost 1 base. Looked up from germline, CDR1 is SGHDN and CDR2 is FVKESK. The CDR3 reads CASSQLGQPVQETQYF. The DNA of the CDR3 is TGTGCCAGCAGCCAATTGGGACAGCCCGTCCAAGAGACCCAGTACTTC.

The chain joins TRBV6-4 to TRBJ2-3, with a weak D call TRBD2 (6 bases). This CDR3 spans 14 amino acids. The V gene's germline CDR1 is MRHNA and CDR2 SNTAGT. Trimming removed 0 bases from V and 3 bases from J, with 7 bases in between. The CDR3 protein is CASSDSGGTDTQYF. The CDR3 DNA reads TGTGCCAGCAGTGACTCGGGGGGAACAGATACGCAGTATTTT.

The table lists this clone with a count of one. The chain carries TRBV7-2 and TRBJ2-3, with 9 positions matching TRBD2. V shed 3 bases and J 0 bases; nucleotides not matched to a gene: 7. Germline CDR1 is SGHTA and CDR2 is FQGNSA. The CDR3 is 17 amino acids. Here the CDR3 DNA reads TGTGCCAGCAGCTTTAACGGACTAGCGATTAGCACAGATACGCAGTATTTT. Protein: CASSFNGLAISTDTQYF.

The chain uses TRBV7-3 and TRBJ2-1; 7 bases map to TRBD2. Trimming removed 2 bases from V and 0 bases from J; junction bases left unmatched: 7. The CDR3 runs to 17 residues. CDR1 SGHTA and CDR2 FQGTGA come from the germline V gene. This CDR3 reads CASSLEGGGGSYNEQFF. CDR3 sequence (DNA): TGTGCCAGCAGCTTAGAAGGAGGCGGGGGCTCCTACAATGAGCAGTTCTTC.

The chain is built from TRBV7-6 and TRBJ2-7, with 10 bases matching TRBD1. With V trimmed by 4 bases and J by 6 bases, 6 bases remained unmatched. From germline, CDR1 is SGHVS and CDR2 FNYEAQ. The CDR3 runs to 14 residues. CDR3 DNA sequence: TGTGCCAGCAGCTCGGCTGGGACAGGGGCCGAGCAGTACTTC. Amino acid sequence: CASSSAGTGAEQYF.

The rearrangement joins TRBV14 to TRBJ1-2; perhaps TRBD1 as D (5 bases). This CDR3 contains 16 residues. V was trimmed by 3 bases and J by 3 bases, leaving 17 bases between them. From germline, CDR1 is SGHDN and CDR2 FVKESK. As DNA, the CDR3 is TGTGCCAGCAGCCAGTTGGACACCGGATTAGACTATGGCTACACCTTC. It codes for CASSQLDTGLDYGYTF.

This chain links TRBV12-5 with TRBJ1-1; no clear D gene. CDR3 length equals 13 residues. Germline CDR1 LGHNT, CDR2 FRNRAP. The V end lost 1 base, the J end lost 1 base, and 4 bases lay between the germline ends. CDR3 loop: CASGLEPNTEAFF. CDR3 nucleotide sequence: TGTGCTAGTGGTTTGGAGCCGAACACTGAAGCTTTCTTT.

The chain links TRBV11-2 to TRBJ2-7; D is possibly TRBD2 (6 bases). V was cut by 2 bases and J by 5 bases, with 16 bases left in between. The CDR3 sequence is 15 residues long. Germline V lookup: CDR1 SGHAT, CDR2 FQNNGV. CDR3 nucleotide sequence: TGTGCCAGCAGCTTAATAGGAGGGGCAGGAAACGAGCAGTACTTC. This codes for CASSLIGGAGNEQYF.

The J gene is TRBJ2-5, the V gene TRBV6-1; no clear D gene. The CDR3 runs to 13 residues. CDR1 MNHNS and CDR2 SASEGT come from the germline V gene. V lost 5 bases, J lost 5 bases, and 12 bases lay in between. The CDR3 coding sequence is TGTGCCAGCAGTATTCTCAGGCAGGAGACCCAGTACTTC. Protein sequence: CASSILRQETQYF.

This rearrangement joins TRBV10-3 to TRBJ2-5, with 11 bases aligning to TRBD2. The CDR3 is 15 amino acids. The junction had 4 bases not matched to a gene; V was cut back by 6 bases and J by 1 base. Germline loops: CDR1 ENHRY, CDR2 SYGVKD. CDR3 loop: CAISRLAGPQETQYF. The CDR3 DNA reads TGTGCCATCAGCCGACTAGCGGGACCCCAAGAGACCCAGTACTTC.

The CDR3 here is CASSMNRGSSYNEQFF. The DNA for the CDR3 is TGTGCCAGTAGTATGAATCGGGGGAGCTCCTACAATGAGCAGTTCTTC. The chain recombines TRBV19 with TRBJ2-1; D might be TRBD2 (6 bases). V was trimmed by 3 bases and J by 0 bases, leaving 12 bases between them. The CDR3 runs to 16 residues. Germline V CDR1 and CDR2: LNHDA, SQIVND (reference sequence).

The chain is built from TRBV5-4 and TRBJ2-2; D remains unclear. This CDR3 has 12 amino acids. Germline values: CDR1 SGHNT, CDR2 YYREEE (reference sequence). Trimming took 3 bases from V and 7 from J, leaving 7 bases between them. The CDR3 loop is CASSSLDGELFF. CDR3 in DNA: TGTGCCAGCAGCTCTCTAGACGGGGAGCTGTTTTTT.

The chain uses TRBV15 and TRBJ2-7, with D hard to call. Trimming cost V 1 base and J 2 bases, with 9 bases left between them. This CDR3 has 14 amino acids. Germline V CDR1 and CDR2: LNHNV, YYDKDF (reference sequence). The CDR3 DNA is TGTGCCACCAGCAGAGCCAACAGCCCCTACGAGCAGTACTTC. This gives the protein CATSRANSPYEQYF.

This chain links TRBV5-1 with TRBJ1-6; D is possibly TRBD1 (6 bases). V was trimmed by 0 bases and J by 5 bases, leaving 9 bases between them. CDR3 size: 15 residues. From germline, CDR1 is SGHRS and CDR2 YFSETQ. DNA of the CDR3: TGCGCCAGCAGCTTGGCTACAGGGCATAATTCACCCCTCCACTTT. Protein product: CASSLATGHNSPLHF.

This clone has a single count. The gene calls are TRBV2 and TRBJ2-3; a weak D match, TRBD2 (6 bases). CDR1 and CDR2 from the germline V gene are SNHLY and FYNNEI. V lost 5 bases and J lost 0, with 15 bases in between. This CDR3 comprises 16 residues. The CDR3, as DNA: TGTGCCAGCAGTAGCCGGGGAGGCCGTAGCACAGATACGCAGTATTTT. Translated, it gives CASSSRGGRSTDTQYF. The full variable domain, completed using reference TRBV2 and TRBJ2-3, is EPEVTQTPSHQVTQMGQEVILRCVPISNHLYFYWYRQILGQKVEFLVSFYNNEISEKSEIFDDQFSVERPDGSNFTLKIRSTKLEDSAMYFCASSSRGGRSTDTQYFGPGTRLTVL.

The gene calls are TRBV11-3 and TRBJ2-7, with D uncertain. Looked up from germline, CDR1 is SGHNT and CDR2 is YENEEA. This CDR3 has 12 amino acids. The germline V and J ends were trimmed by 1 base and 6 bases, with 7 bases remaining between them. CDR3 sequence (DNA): TGTGCCAGCAGCTTAGCCCCCGGCGAGCAGTACTTC. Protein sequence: CASSLAPGEQYF.

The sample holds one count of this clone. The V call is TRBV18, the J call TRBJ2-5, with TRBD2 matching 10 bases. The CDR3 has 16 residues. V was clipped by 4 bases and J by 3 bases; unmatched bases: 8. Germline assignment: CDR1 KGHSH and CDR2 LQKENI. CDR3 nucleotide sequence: TGTGCCAGCTCACAGGTTGTAACTAGCGGGGAAGAGACCCAGTACTTC. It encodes CASSQVVTSGEETQYF.

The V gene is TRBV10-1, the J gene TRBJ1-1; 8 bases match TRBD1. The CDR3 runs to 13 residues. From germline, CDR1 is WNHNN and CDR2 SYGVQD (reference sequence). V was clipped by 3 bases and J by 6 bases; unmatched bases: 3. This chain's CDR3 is CASSDRGRPEAFF. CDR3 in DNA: TGCGCCAGCAGTGACAGGGGGCGGCCTGAAGCTTTCTTT.

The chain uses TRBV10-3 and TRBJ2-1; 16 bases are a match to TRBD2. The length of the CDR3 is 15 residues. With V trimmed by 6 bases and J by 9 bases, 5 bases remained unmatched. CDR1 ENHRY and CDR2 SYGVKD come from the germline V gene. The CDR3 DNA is TGTGCCATCAGGGGACTAGCGGGGGGGCTCGGTGAGCAGTTCTTC. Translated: CAIRGLAGGLGEQFF.

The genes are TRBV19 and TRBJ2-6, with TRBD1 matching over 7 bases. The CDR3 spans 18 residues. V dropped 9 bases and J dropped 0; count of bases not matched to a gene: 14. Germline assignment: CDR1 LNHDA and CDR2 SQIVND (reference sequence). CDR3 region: CASHKDRTSRSGANVLTF. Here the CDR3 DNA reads TGTGCCAGCCATAAGGACAGGACCTCCCGCTCTGGGGCCAACGTCCTGACTTTC. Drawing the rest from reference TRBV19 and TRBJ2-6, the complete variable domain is DGGITQSPKYLFRKEGQNVTLSCEQNLNHDAMYWYRQDPGQGLRLIYYSQIVNDFQKGDIAEGYSVSREKKESFPLTVTSAQKNPTAFYLCASHKDRTSRSGANVLTFGAGSRLTVL.

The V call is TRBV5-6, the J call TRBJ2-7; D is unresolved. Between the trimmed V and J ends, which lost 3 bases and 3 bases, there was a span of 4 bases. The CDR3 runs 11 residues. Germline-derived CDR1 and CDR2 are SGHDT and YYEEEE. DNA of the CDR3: TGTGCCAGCAGCTCCCGCTACGAGCAGTACTTC. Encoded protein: CASSSRYEQYF.

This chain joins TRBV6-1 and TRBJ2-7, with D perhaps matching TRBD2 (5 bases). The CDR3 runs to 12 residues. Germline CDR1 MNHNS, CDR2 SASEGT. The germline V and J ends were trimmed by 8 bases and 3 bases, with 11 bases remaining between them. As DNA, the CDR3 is TGTGCCAGCGCCCCCGGGATCTACGAGCAGTACTTC. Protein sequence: CASAPGIYEQYF.

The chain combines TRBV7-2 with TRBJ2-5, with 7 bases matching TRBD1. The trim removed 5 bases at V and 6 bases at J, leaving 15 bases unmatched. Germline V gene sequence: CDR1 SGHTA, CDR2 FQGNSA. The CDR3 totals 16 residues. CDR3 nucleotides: TGTGCCAGCAGCCCTCCCGACAGGGCAGGGTGGAAGACCCAGTACTTC. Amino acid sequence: CASSPPDRAGWKTQYF.

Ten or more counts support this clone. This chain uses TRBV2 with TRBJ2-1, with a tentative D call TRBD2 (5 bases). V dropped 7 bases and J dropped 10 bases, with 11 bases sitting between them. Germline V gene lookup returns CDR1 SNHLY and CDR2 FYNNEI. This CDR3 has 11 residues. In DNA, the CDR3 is TGTGCCAGCATAAGGGAGATCGAGCAGTTCTTC. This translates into CASIREIEQFF. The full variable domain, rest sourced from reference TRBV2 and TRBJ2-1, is EPEVTQTPSHQVTQMGQEVILRCVPISNHLYFYWYRQILGQKVEFLVSFYNNEISEKSEIFDDQFSVERPDGSNFTLKIRSTKLEDSAMYFCASIREIEQFFGPGTRLTVL.

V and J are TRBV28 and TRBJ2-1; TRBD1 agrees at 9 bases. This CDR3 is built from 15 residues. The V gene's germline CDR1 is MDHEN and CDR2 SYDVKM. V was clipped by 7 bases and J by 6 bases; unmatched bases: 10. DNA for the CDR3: TGTGCCAGCAAGAGGGGACAGGGAGACATCAATGAGCAGTTCTTC. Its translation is CASKRGQGDINEQFF.